The 32 T cell receptor beta chains below were found in one sample sequenced in a study of T cells in Graves' hyperthyroidism and ophthalmopathy. Authors of the study amplified TCR beta CDR3 regions from RNA transcripts. The TCR CDR3 first-round RT-PCR relied on the HTBI primer set. TCRdb fed the multiplex PCR reads into MiXCR, producing one record per CDR3 protein. The repertoire has some 300,000 distinct CDR3 sequences, roughly an eighth of them found once; the top ten carry approximately 7.9%. The sequencing input was blood. Receptor source: a woman in her forties with Graves' hyperthyroidism.

The CDR3 DNA follows: TGTGCCAGCAGTCTAGCTAGCGGGAGTCCCCACGAGCAGTACTTC. The encoded protein is CASSLASGSPHEQYF. V and J are TRBV7-2 and TRBJ2-7, with TRBD2 identical over 10 bases. V dropped 6 bases and J dropped 5; count of bases not matched to a gene: 10. The CDR3 consists of 15 residues. Germline assignment: CDR1 SGHTA and CDR2 FQGNSA.

This chain uses TRBV6-1 with TRBJ1-2, with D tentatively TRBD1 (6 bases). With 4 bases removed from V and 10 bases from J, the gap between germline ends came to 19 bases. The germline V gene has CDR1 MNHNS and CDR2 SASEGT. The CDR3 sequence is 14 residues long. As DNA, the CDR3 is TGTGCCAGCAGTGCGGACAGTTCGGATTGTGACTACACCTTC. This sequence encodes CASSADSSDCDYTF.

In DNA, the CDR3 is TGTGCCAGCTCCATGACAGGGAATCACTTTGCGAACACCGGGGAGCTGTTTTTT. Protein product: CASSMTGNHFANTGELFF. The chain links TRBV18 to TRBJ2-2, with 7 nucleotides matching TRBD1. Germline-derived CDR1 and CDR2 are KGHSH and LQKENI. Unmatched junction bases numbered 13, after V lost 6 bases and J lost 0 bases. The CDR3 length is 18 residues.

In this sample, this clonotype turned up a few times. V is TRBV13 and J is TRBJ2-1, with 9 bases aligning to TRBD2. CDR3 length: 12 residues. Losses at the gene ends were 4 bases for V and 10 bases for J; bases not matched to a gene: 2. Germline CDR1 is PRHDT and CDR2 is FYEKMQ (reference sequence). CDR3 region: CASSSGLAEQFF. The CDR3, as DNA: TGTGCCAGCAGCTCAGGACTAGCGGAGCAGTTCTTC.

This clonotype was counted at least ten times. The rearrangement links TRBV10-3 to TRBJ2-7; perhaps TRBD2 as D (5 bases). The CDR3 loop spans 14 amino acids. The germline V gene encodes CDR1 ENHRY and CDR2 SYGVKD. Trimming shortened V by 2 bases and J by 2 bases, and 10 bases separated the two germline ends. The CDR3 loop reads CAISETGYTYEQYF. CDR3 nucleotide sequence: TGTGCCATCAGTGAGACGGGATATACCTACGAGCAGTACTTC.

As to this clonotype: A much larger clone lies a single base off, so this may be a read error. This rearrangement joins TRBV12-3 or TRBV12-4 to TRBJ2-7, with TRBD2 matching over 15 bases. CDR3 length equals 17 residues. The CDR3 DNA sequence: TGTGCCATCAGTGGACTAGCGGGAGGGCCTGGCTCCTACGAGCAGTACTTC. Encoded protein: CAISGLAGGPGSYEQYF.

This clonotype was observed at least ten times. The V and J genes are TRBV12-3 or TRBV12-4 and TRBJ1-6, with 12 bases identical to TRBD1. This CDR3 is built from 15 residues. The ends lost 7 bases at V and 6 bases at J; junction bases unmatched: 4. The chain's CDR3 is CASTGTGGLNSPLHF. The CDR3 DNA follows: TGTGCCAGCACCGGGACAGGGGGCCTTAATTCACCCCTCCACTTT.

This clonotype was observed many times. The chain joins TRBV28 to TRBJ1-6; D ambiguous. The V gene's germline CDR1 is MDHEN and CDR2 SYDVKM. The CDR3 covers 14 residues. The V and J ends lost 11 bases and 3 bases respectively, with 14 bases between them. CDR3 DNA sequence: TGTGCCTCGCGTAGGCAGAACTATAATTCACCCCTCCACTTT. Translating it yields CASRRQNYNSPLHF. The variable domain in full, completed from reference TRBV28 and TRBJ1-6, reads DVKVTQSSRYLVKRTGEKVFLECVQDMDHENMFWYRQDPGLGLRLIYFSYDVKMKEKGDIPEGYSVSREKKERFSLILESASTNQTSMYLCASRRQNYNSPLHFGNGTRLTVT.

This clonotype has at least ten counts. CDR3 protein: CASSYSPSGRAANEQFF. CDR3 bases: TGTGCCAGCAGTTACTCCCCTAGCGGGAGGGCCGCAAATGAGCAGTTCTTC. This sequence joins TRBV6-6 and TRBJ2-1; 12 bases are shared with TRBD2. The ends lost 0 bases at V and 7 bases at J; junction bases unmatched: 7. The CDR3 has 17 amino acids. Germline V gives CDR1 MNHNY, CDR2 SVGAGI (reference sequence).

Concerning this clonotype: No DNA is shown, since the ends of the CDR3 on it are uncertain; the CDR3 is the one TCRdb lists. CDR3 sequence reads: CASSFGLAGQFFGPGTRQGYTF. The chain recombines TRBV7-9 with TRBJ1-2; the DNA was not compared with TRBD1, the D call given in the table. The CDR3 has 22 residues if both end residues are counted. Germline V lookup: CDR1 SEHNR, CDR2 FQNEAQ (reference sequence).

Only a few counts were recorded for this clonotype. This chain joins TRBV25-1 and TRBJ2-2, with 8 bases fitting TRBD2. This CDR3 contains 14 residues. Per germline, CDR1 MGHDK and CDR2 SYGVNS. V lost 7 bases and J lost 8; bases outside the gene matches: 9. CDR3 DNA: TGTGCCAGCACCCCTAGCGGGCGGGGTGGGGAGCTGTTTTTT. It specifies CASTPSGRGGELFF.

This clonotype has a count of ten or more. The rearrangement joins TRBV30 to TRBJ1-1; D gene ambiguous. In germline, CDR1 is GTSNPN, CDR2 SVGIG (reference sequence). The CDR3 loop spans 14 amino acids. V lost 0 bases, J lost 2 bases, and 10 bases lay in between. The CDR3 bases are TGTGCCTGGAGTGTACTGGGAACAAACACTGAAGCTTTCTTT. It yields the protein CAWSVLGTNTEAFF.

This chain joins TRBV20-1 and TRBJ2-2; D possibly corresponds to TRBD1 (6 bases). There are 16 residues in the CDR3. CDR1 DFQATT and CDR2 SNEGSKA come from the germline V gene (reference sequence). The germline V and J ends were trimmed by 2 bases and 3 bases, with 16 bases remaining between them. CDR3 in DNA: TGCAGTGCTAGACGCACAGGCCAGGGGCACACCGGGGAGCTGTTTTTT. It is translated as CSARRTGQGHTGELFF.

This clonotype has ten or more counts. This chain connects TRBV2 to TRBJ2-7; the match to TRBD2 covers 10 bases. Germline V gene sequence: CDR1 SNHLY, CDR2 FYNNEI. V shed 3 bases, J shed 2 bases, and the junction held 13 bases outside the gene matches. The CDR3 is 18 amino acids. CDR3 DNA sequence: TGTGCCAGCAGTGAGGGTTGGGCTAGCGGGAGTATTCCCTACGAGCAGTACTTC. Translated: CASSEGWASGSIPYEQYF.

This clonotype has a count of ten or more. The V gene is TRBV6-1, the J gene TRBJ1-5; D is possibly TRBD1 (5 bases). Germline values: CDR1 MNHNS, CDR2 SASEGT. V was clipped by 5 bases and J by 7 bases, with 18 bases between them. The CDR3 is 15 residues long. CDR3 in amino acids: CASSYAVDSGQPQHF. The CDR3, as DNA: TGTGCCAGCAGTTACGCGGTTGACAGCGGGCAGCCCCAGCATTTT.

This clonotype was found many times. The chain links TRBV28 to TRBJ1-2; D not certain. V was shortened by 6 bases and J by 10 bases, with 9 bases between the two germline ends. The germline CDR1 and CDR2 sequences are MDHEN and SYDVKM. The CDR3 runs 10 residues. CDR3 DNA: TGTGCCAGCAGGGAATCGGTCTACACCTTC. Amino acids: CASRESVYTF.

To note about this clonotype: A read error may produce the germline difference seen at one junction end. This chain uses TRBV18 with TRBJ1-1; 7 bases line up with TRBD1. Per the germline V gene, CDR1 is KGHSH and CDR2 is LQKENI. CDR3 length equals 13 residues. The CDR3 DNA sequence: TGTGCCGGCTCTCCGGACAGGATAGCCGGAGCTTTCTTT. Protein product: CAGSPDRIAGAFF.

This clonotype was observed many times. The chain joins TRBV14 to TRBJ2-3; tentative D call: TRBD2 (6 bases). The V end lost 4 bases, the J end lost 4 bases, and 15 bases lay between the germline ends. Per germline, CDR1 SGHDN and CDR2 FVKESK. This CDR3 has 15 residues. CDR3 bases: TGTGCCAGCAGCCGTAGCGTATTAGCGGCAGATACGCAGTATTTT. It encodes CASSRSVLAADTQYF.

Only a few counts were recorded for this clonotype. The V and J genes are TRBV5-1 and TRBJ2-2; weak D call: TRBD2 (5 bases). The CDR3 sequence is 15 residues long. Trimming shortened V by 0 bases and J by 3 bases, and 9 bases separated the two germline ends. Germline assignment: CDR1 SGHRS and CDR2 YFSETQ. CDR3 protein: CASSLAEGYTGELFF. For the CDR3, the DNA is TGCGCCAGCAGCTTGGCCGAGGGATACACCGGGGAGCTGTTTTTT. Complete variable domain (other parts from reference TRBV5-1 and TRBJ2-2): KAGVTQTPRYLIKTRGQQVTLSCSPISGHRSVSWYQQTPGQGLQFLFEYFSETQRNKGNFPGRFSGRQFSNSRSEMNVSTLELGDSALYLCASSLAEGYTGELFFGEGSRLTVL.

This clonotype was seen many times. The CDR3 loop reads CASSTGTSGIDEQYF. The CDR3 DNA is TGTGCCAGCAGCACTGGGACTAGCGGGATCGACGAGCAGTACTTC. The rearrangement links TRBV2 to TRBJ2-7, with 13 bases matching TRBD2. Germline V CDR1 and CDR2: SNHLY, FYNNEI. The ends lost 6 bases at V and 5 bases at J; junction bases unmatched: 7. The CDR3 runs 15 residues.

In its sample, this clonotype was seen a few times. The V and J genes are TRBV9 and TRBJ2-6; D remains unclear. Between the trimmed V and J ends, which lost 0 bases and 1 base, there was a span of 11 bases. This CDR3 is 17 amino acids long. From germline, CDR1 is SGDLS and CDR2 YYNGEE. The CDR3 spells CASSVDLLNSGANVLTF. In nucleotides, the CDR3 is TGTGCCAGCAGCGTAGACCTCCTGAATTCTGGGGCCAACGTCCTGACTTTC.

This clonotype was seen at least ten times. The chain has TRBV7-8 and TRBJ2-5; D not certain. The ends were cut back, 1 base at V and 2 bases at J, with 8 bases in the middle. CDR3 size: 14 residues. In germline, CDR1 is SGHVS, CDR2 FQNEAQ. Here the CDR3 DNA reads TGTGCCAGCAGCTTAGTAGAGCTTCAAGAGACCCAGTACTTC. Protein: CASSLVELQETQYF.

This clonotype has only a few counts. The rearrangement links TRBV12-3 or TRBV12-4 to TRBJ1-5; D uncertain. Between the trimmed V and J ends, which lost 6 bases and 6 bases, there was a span of 12 bases. This CDR3 is built from 13 residues. For the CDR3, the DNA is TGTGCCAGCAGGCCCCTAGCGGGTCAGCCCCAGCATTTT. Protein product: CASRPLAGQPQHF.

This clonotype has a count of ten or more. The chain couples TRBV20-1 to TRBJ2-2; no reliable D call. The CDR3 spans 13 residues. Germline V gene data show CDR1 as DFQATT and CDR2 as SNEGSKA (reference sequence). The V and J ends lost 1 base and 2 bases respectively, with 5 bases between them. CDR3 sequence (DNA): TGCAGTGCTAGAGCGGTAAACACCGGGGAGCTGTTTTTT. Its translation is CSARAVNTGELFF.

This clonotype was observed many times. This sequence joins TRBV20-1 and TRBJ1-5; D may be TRBD1 (6 bases). Trimming left V 1 base short and J 4 bases short, with 11 bases between. The CDR3 spans 14 residues. Germline CDR1 and CDR2: DFQATT and SNEGSKA (reference sequence). The CDR3, as DNA: TGCAGTGCTAGAGCCTGGCAGGGGAATCAGCCCCAGCATTTT. It yields the protein CSARAWQGNQPQHF.

This clonotype has only a few counts. V gene TRBV28 combines with J gene TRBJ1-6, with D perhaps TRBD1 (5 bases). V gave up 9 bases and J gave up 7 bases, with 10 bases separating them. This CDR3 spans 12 amino acids. Germline V gene lookup returns CDR1 MDHEN and CDR2 SYDVKM. Here the CDR3 DNA reads TGTGCCAGTCAGGGTGCGAATTCACCCCTCCACTTT. It encodes CASQGANSPLHF.

In its sample, this clonotype was seen a few times. The gene calls are TRBV12-3 or TRBV12-4 and TRBJ2-3; the D gene is possibly TRBD1 (6 bases). The length of the CDR3 is 14 residues. V shed 7 bases and J shed 1 base, with 12 bases lying between them. This CDR3 reads CASNDRSRTDTQYF. CDR3 nucleotide sequence: TGTGCCAGCAACGACAGGAGCCGCACAGATACGCAGTATTTT.

This clonotype was recorded at least ten times. This chain joins TRBV6-1 and TRBJ2-5; 7 nucleotides align to TRBD2. The CDR3 is 13 amino acids. V shed 7 bases and J 7 bases; nucleotides not matched to a gene: 9. Germline assignment: CDR1 MNHNS and CDR2 SASEGT. In nucleotides, the CDR3 is TGTGCCAGCACCACGGACCCGGGAGGGACCCAGTACTTC. Encoded protein: CASTTDPGGTQYF.

Ten or more counts support this clonotype. The chain joins TRBV5-1 to TRBJ2-7; D call uncertain. Germline assignment: CDR1 SGHRS and CDR2 YFSETQ. The CDR3 has 14 amino acids. The V gene lost 0 bases and the J gene lost 2 bases, with 9 bases spanning the gap. CDR3 sequence (DNA): TGCGCCAGCAGCTTGGCATCGCGCGCCTACGAGCAGTACTTC. This codes for CASSLASRAYEQYF. The whole variable domain, filled in from reference TRBV5-1 and TRBJ2-7, reads KAGVTQTPRYLIKTRGQQVTLSCSPISGHRSVSWYQQTPGQGLQFLFEYFSETQRNKGNFPGRFSGRQFSNSRSEMNVSTLELGDSALYLCASSLASRAYEQYFGPGTRLTVT.

This clonotype was detected many times. V usage is TRBV5-8 and J usage is TRBJ1-1, with D tentatively TRBD1 (5 bases). Germline V lookup: CDR1 SGHTS, CDR2 YDEGEE. The CDR3 is made up of 12 amino acids. V lost 4 bases and J 6 bases, leaving 10 bases between the germline ends. The CDR3 DNA follows: TGTGCCAGCAGCCCGGGGGAAGCTGAAGCTTTCTTT. Translated, it gives CASSPGEAEAFF.

This clonotype occurred many times. This chain links TRBV24-1 with TRBJ2-7, with 14 bases aligning to TRBD2. CDR3 length: 19 residues. Germline CDR1 is KGHDR and CDR2 is SFDVKD. The trim removed 9 bases at V and 5 bases at J, leaving 20 bases unmatched. CDR3 in amino acids: CATPEGGRLAGGRGDEQYF. The CDR3 DNA is TGTGCCACCCCGGAGGGGGGCAGACTAGCGGGAGGGCGAGGGGACGAGCAGTACTTC.

This clonotype has only a few counts. The rearrangement links TRBV20-1 to TRBJ1-5; TRBD1 agrees at 7 bases. The CDR3 runs to 14 residues. Germline trimming cut 4 bases from V and 6 bases from J; bases unmatched to any gene: 9. The germline V gene has CDR1 DFQATT and CDR2 SNEGSKA (reference sequence). CDR3 amino acids: CSATLTGKSQPQHF. The CDR3 bases are TGCAGTGCTACCTTGACAGGGAAGAGTCAGCCCCAGCATTTT.